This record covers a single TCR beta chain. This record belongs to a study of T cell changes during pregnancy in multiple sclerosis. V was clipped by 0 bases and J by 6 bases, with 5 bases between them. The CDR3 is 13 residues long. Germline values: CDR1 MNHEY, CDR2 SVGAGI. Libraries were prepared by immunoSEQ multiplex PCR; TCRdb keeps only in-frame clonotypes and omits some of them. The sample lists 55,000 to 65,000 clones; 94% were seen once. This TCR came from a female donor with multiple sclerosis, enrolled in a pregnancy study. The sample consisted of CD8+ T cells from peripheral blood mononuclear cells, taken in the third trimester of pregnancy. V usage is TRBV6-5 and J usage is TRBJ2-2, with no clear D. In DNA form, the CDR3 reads TGTGCCAGCAGTTACTCCACGGCCGGGGAGCTGTTTTTT. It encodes CASSYSTAGELFF.